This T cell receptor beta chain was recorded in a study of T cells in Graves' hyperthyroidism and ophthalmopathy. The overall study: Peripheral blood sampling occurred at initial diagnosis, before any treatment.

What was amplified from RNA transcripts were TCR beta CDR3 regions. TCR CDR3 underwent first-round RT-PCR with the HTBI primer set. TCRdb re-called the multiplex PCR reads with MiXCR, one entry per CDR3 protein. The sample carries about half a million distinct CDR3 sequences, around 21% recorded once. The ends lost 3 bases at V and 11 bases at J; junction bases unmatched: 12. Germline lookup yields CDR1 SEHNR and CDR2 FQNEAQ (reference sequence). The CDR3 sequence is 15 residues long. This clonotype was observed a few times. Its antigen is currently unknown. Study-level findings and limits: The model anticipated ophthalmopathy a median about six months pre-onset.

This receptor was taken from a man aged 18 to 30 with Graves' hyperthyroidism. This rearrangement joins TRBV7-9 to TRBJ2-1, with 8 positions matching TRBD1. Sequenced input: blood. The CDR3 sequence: CASSFSGTGTLKQFF. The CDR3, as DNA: TGTGCCAGCAGCTTCTCCGGGACAGGCACCTTAAAGCAGTTCTTC.